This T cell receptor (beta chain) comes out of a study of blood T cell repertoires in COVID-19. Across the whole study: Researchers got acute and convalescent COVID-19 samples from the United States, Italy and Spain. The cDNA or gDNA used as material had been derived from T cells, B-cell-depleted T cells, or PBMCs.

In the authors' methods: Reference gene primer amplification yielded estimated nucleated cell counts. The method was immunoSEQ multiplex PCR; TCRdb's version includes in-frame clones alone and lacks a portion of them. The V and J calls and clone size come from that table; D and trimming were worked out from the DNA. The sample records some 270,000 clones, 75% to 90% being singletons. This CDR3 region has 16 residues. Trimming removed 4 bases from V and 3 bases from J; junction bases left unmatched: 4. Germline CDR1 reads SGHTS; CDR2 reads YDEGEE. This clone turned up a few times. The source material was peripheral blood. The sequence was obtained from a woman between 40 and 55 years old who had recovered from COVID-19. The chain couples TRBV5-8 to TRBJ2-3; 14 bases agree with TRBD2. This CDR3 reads CASSPGLAGVTDTQYF. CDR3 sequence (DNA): TGTGCCAGCAGCCCGGGACTAGCGGGAGTAACAGATACGCAGTATTTT.